The clone carrying this T cell receptor (beta chain) was seen repeatedly, ten times or more. Its antigen is unknown. The time point: newly diagnosed GD, antithyroid drugs for less than 3 months. The TCR library was prepared using RNA isolated from PBMCs. Those enrolled as patients came out of an endocrinology department in Xi'an, China. This specimen comes from a study of regulatory T cells in long-lasting Graves disease. For TCR beta, libraries came from iRepertoire HTBI primers and Arm-PCR of CDR3 regions. MiXCR, applied by TCRdb to the multiplex PCR reads, yields one record per CDR3 protein. Of about 530,000 distinct CDR3 sequences listed, about 16% were seen once; the top ten hold approximately 25%. CDR3 size: 14 residues. Germline V CDR1 and CDR2: SGHRS, YFSETQ. J gave up 5 bases and V 3 bases, and 7 bases lay outside the gene matches. Broader study findings: Patients whose Graves' disease persisted exhibited lower TCR diversity than those newly diagnosed.

The same sample was also studied in work on T cells in Graves' hyperthyroidism and ophthalmopathy. That paper notes: Diagnoses used clinical symptoms, serum thyroxine and TRAb, thyroid ultrasound and orbital computed tomography. Separation of ophthalmopathy from stable hyperthyroidism was achieved by a 13 V-J model.

This receptor was identified in a woman aged 35-65 years with Graves disease. Specimen: peripheral blood mononuclear cells (PBMCs), collected at new diagnosis, from a patient treated with antithyroid drugs. The genes are TRBV5-1 and TRBJ1-1; TRBD1 matches 7 bases. The chain's CDR3 is CASSSQPGGTEAFF. The CDR3 bases are TGCGCCAGCAGCTCGCAGCCAGGGGGGACTGAAGCTTTCTTT.